In its sample, the clone carrying this T cell receptor (beta chain) was seen a few times. The antigen is unknown. The sample originates from a study of tumor-infiltrating lymphocytes in primary liver carcinoma. Study in general: The neoplasms were of stage T1-T3 N0M0, with dimensions of about 4.2 to 10 cm across. Study-wide results and caveats: A significantly higher top-250-clone fraction was found in tumors than in blood (p = 0.039).

This CDR3 has 15 amino acids. With 1 base removed from V and 5 bases from J, the gap between germline ends came to 14 bases. Germline lookup yields CDR1 SGHAT and CDR2 FQNNGV. Production of TCR beta cDNA used roughly 500 ng total RNA together with a constant-region primer. Three rounds of nested multiplex PCR with slightly modified ARM-PCR produced TCR beta libraries. TRBV1-TRBV30 forward primers paired with a C-beta reverse primer drove the first two PCR rounds, about 10 cycles each. TCRdb re-called the multiplex PCR reads with MiXCR, one entry per CDR3 protein. The data show about 310,000 distinct CDR3 sequences, with 50% to 70% seen just once and about 8.4% held by the top ten. Germline DNA was also extracted, with blood RNA taken from unsorted whole blood.

J is TRBJ2-5 and V is TRBV11-2, with a possible D match to TRBD1 (5 bases). The sequencing input was peripheral blood. This clonotype was sampled from a man aged 40-50 years with primary liver carcinoma and hepatitis B virus infection. The CDR3 DNA reads as TGTGCCAGCAGCTTAGCCCAGGGAAGGTGGGAGACCCAGTACTTC. It encodes CASSLAQGRWETQYF.